What follows are 15 T cell receptor beta chains derived from one specimen sequenced in a study of T-cell memory formation after mild COVID-19. TCRdb reprocessed the 5' RACE reads with MiXCR, giving one entry per CDR3 protein. Of about 440,000 distinct CDR3 sequences in the sample, around 20% were seen once. Sequencing was done on a sample of PBMCs or a T cell subset sorted from them (not recorded which). These receptors all stem from an adult woman who had mild COVID-19 (a few samples of this study predate the infection). Cell type and time point are not known.

The table lists this clonotype with a count of one. This chain uses TRBV15 with TRBJ2-2, with D perhaps matching TRBD1 (6 bases). Trimming pared 5 bases from V and 3 bases from J, leaving 13 bases between. CDR3 length equals 15 residues. Germline values: CDR1 LNHNV, CDR2 YYDKDF (reference sequence). This CDR3 is CATSVTGLDTGELFF. In DNA, the CDR3 is TGTGCCACCAGCGTTACAGGGTTGGACACCGGGGAGCTGTTTTTT.

The V gene is TRBV7-9, the J gene TRBJ2-1; TRBD2 aligns across 7 bases. The CDR3 totals 14 residues. Germline assignment: CDR1 SEHNR and CDR2 FQNEAQ (reference sequence). V lost 3 bases, J lost 4 bases, and 3 bases stayed unmatched. As DNA, the CDR3 is TGTGCCAGCAGCTTCGCGGGAGATTACAATGAGCAGTTCTTC. Protein: CASSFAGDYNEQFF. Full variable domain (remainder filled in from reference TRBV7-9 and TRBJ2-1): DTGVSQNPRHKITKRGQNVTFRCDPISEHNRLYWYRQTLGQGPEFLTYFQNEAQLEKSRLLSDRFSAERPKGSFSTLEIQRTEQGDSAMYLCASSFAGDYNEQFFGPGTRLTVL.

This clonotype was recorded only once. As the CDR3 is not closed by the conserved phenylalanine or tryptophan, this likely results from a read error. The chain joins TRBV6-6 to TRBJ1-3; D is possibly TRBD1 (5 bases). Germline loops: CDR1 MNHNY, CDR2 SVGAGI (reference sequence). The CDR3 covers 14 residues. V lost 8 bases and J 0 bases, leaving 11 bases between the germline ends. The CDR3 is CASRGAYSGNTIYI. In DNA form, the CDR3 reads TGTGCCAGCCGCGGGGCCTACTCTGGAAACACCATATATATT.

This clonotype was observed a handful of times. The J gene is TRBJ2-3, the V gene TRBV5-6, with D perhaps matching TRBD2 (5 bases). V shed 6 bases and J shed 3 bases, with 17 bases lying between them. This CDR3 is 15 amino acids long. The germline CDR1 and CDR2 sequences are SGHDT and YYEEEE. The CDR3 loop reads CASTIDITGTDTQYF. The CDR3 DNA reads TGTGCCAGCACCATTGACATCACGGGGACAGATACGCAGTATTTT. Complete variable domain (other parts from reference TRBV5-6 and TRBJ2-3): DAGVTQSPTHLIKTRGQQVTLRCSPKSGHDTVSWYQQALGQGPQFIFQYYEEEERQRGNFPDRFSGHQFPNYSSELNVNALLLGDSALYLCASTIDITGTDTQYFGPGTRLTVL.

The CDR3: CASSIDRSTEAFF. DNA for the CDR3: TGTGCCAGCAGTATTGACAGGAGCACTGAAGCTTTCTTT. V gene TRBV6-1 combines with J gene TRBJ1-1, with D possibly being TRBD1 (6 bases). This CDR3 has 13 residues. V dropped 5 bases and J dropped 4 bases, with 11 bases sitting between them. Germline V lookup: CDR1 MNHNS, CDR2 SASEGT.

In nucleotides, the CDR3 is TGTGCCATCAGTCCTTTTACCCTGGGTTGGAATGAGCAGTTCTTC. Translating it yields CAISPFTLGWNEQFF. This chain joins TRBV10-3 and TRBJ2-1; D not resolved. CDR3 length: 15 residues. In germline, CDR1 is ENHRY, CDR2 SYGVKD. V was clipped by 5 bases and J by 7 bases, with 18 bases between them.

The sample holds a few counts of this clonotype. J is TRBJ2-1 and V is TRBV12-3 or TRBV12-4; 10 bases map to TRBD2. This CDR3 is built from 16 residues. J was trimmed by 7 bases and V by 6 bases; bases with no gene match: 12. CDR3 in amino acids: CASRGSGRAEGNEQFF. The CDR3 DNA reads as TGTGCCAGCAGGGGCAGCGGGAGGGCCGAGGGAAATGAGCAGTTCTTC.

This clonotype was seen ten or more times. The chain joins TRBV12-3 or TRBV12-4 to TRBJ2-3; no reliable D call. The CDR3 runs to 12 residues. The ends were cut back, 6 bases at V and 1 base at J, with 5 bases in the middle. CDR3 sequence reads: CASRRGTDTQYF. The CDR3 DNA sequence: TGTGCCAGCAGAAGAGGCACAGATACGCAGTATTTT.

A few counts support this clonotype. The chain links TRBV4-1 to TRBJ2-7; no definite D call. The V gene's germline CDR1 is MGHRA and CDR2 YSYEKL. The V and J ends lost 1 base and 1 base respectively, with 5 bases between them. There are 13 residues in the CDR3. CDR3 region: CASSQVISYEQYF. CDR3 DNA sequence: TGCGCCAGCAGCCAAGTAATTTCCTACGAGCAGTACTTC.

The chain recombines TRBV12-3 or TRBV12-4 with TRBJ2-1, with D perhaps matching TRBD2 (6 bases). This CDR3 is 16 amino acids long. V lost 6 bases, J lost 3 bases, and 18 bases lay in between. Here the CDR3 DNA reads TGTGCCAGCAGCACCCCGCCCGGGGGAGTCTACAATGAGCAGTTCTTC. Amino acids: CASSTPPGGVYNEQFF.

Only a few counts were recorded for this clonotype. The chain recombines TRBV24-1 with TRBJ2-7, with 11 bases lining up with TRBD1. CDR1 and CDR2 (germline): KGHDR, SFDVKD. Trimming at V came to 4 bases and at J to 4 bases, leaving 5 bases not matched to a gene. The CDR3 totals 15 residues. CDR3 in DNA: TGTGCCACCAGTGAGACCGGGACAGGGGGGTACGAGCAGTACTTC. It specifies CATSETGTGGYEQYF.

CDR3 sequence: CASSKTGAYSYEQYF. Written as DNA, the CDR3 is TGCGCCAGCAGCAAGACAGGCGCCTACTCCTACGAGCAGTACTTC. This sequence joins TRBV5-1 and TRBJ2-7, with D maybe TRBD1 (6 bases). There are 15 residues in the CDR3. The germline gives CDR1 SGHRS, CDR2 YFSETQ. Trimming removed 4 bases at V and 0 bases at J, with 14 bases between.

This clonotype was counted only a few times. The chain links TRBV27 to TRBJ1-5; TRBD1 is a possible D gene (5 bases). Germline V gene data show CDR1 as MNHEY and CDR2 as SMNVEV (reference sequence). This CDR3 is built from 12 residues. With 6 bases removed from V and 7 bases from J, the gap between germline ends came to 10 bases. The CDR3 coding sequence is TGTGCCAGCAGGGTTGGGGACCAGCCCCAGCATTTT. Translation gives CASRVGDQPQHF.

This clonotype was seen more than once but under ten times. The chain uses TRBV11-1 and TRBJ2-2, with D possibly being TRBD1 (6 bases). CDR1 is SGHAT and CDR2 is FQDESV in the germline V gene (reference sequence). The CDR3 runs to 14 residues. The V and J ends lost 5 bases and 5 bases respectively, with 12 bases between them. This chain's CDR3 is CASSPWGQTGELFF. For the CDR3, the DNA is TGTGCCAGCAGCCCTTGGGGACAAACCGGGGAGCTGTTTTTT.

Details on this clonotype: Lacking the conserved final phenylalanine or tryptophan, this CDR3 likely reflects a read error. The chain employs TRBV29-1 and TRBJ1-3, with no clear D. V shed 4 bases and J shed 0 bases, with 4 bases lying between them. The CDR3 extends over 12 amino acids. Germline-derived CDR1 and CDR2 are SQVTM and ANQGSEA. The CDR3 DNA reads TGCAGCGTTGCAAGCTCTGGAAACACCATATATATT. Protein product: CSVASSGNTIYI.